The 26 T cell receptor beta chains below were found in one sample sequenced in a study of regulatory T cells in long-lasting Graves disease. Time point denoted: newly diagnosed GD, antithyroid drugs for less than 3 months. The TCR library was made from RNA extracted from PBMCs. CDR3-region Arm-PCR and iRepertoire HTBI primers produced the TCR beta libraries. TCRdb independently ran MiXCR on the multiplex PCR reads; one entry per CDR3 protein. The sample lists about 420,000 distinct CDR3 sequences, around 15% occurring once. These data also formed part of another study, on T cells in Graves' hyperthyroidism and ophthalmopathy.

Material: peripheral blood mononuclear cells (PBMCs), obtained at new diagnosis, from a patient treated with antithyroid drugs. All receptors come from a woman aged 18-29 years with Graves disease.

This clonotype was seen at least ten times. The chain joins TRBV27 to TRBJ1-1; maybe TRBD1 (6 bases). Germline CDR1 is MNHEY and CDR2 is SMNVEV (reference sequence). The CDR3 covers 14 residues. Trimming stripped 2 bases from V and 5 bases from J, with 12 bases between. The CDR3 here is CASSLRGALTEAFF. CDR3 DNA: TGTGCCAGCAGTTTACGGGGGGCATTAACTGAAGCTTTCTTT.

The rearrangement links TRBV9 to TRBJ2-1, with TRBD2 as a possible D gene (6 bases). Germline lookup yields CDR1 SGDLS and CDR2 YYNGEE. Trimming removed 0 bases at V and 0 bases at J, with 16 bases between. The CDR3 runs to 18 residues. The DNA of the CDR3 is TGTGCCAGCAGCGTAGGATTAGTGGGAGGAAGCTCCTACAATGAGCAGTTCTTC. The encoded protein is CASSVGLVGGSSYNEQFF.

The chain carries TRBV5-1 and TRBJ2-2; the D is unclear. Germline CDR1 is SGHRS and CDR2 is YFSETQ. V lost 6 bases, J lost 4 bases, and 4 bases lay in between. The CDR3 totals 11 residues. The CDR3 protein is CASKRTGELFF. CDR3 coding DNA: TGCGCCAGCAAACGCACCGGGGAGCTGTTTTTT.

A few counts support this clonotype. The chain employs TRBV4-1 and TRBJ2-5; TRBD2 agrees at 10 bases. V lost 4 bases to trimming and J lost 5 bases; unmatched junction nucleotides: 4. The length of the CDR3 is 14 residues. Germline values: CDR1 MGHRA, CDR2 YSYEKL. The CDR3 coding sequence is TGCGCCAGCAGCCTACTAGCGGGGTGGGAGACCCAGTACTTC. This encodes CASSLLAGWETQYF.

This clonotype was recorded at least ten times. The chain links TRBV28 to TRBJ2-7; 7 nucleotides match TRBD2. Per germline, CDR1 MDHEN and CDR2 SYDVKM. V was pared by 1 base and J by 2 bases, with 5 bases of the junction left unmatched. The CDR3 covers 15 residues. The CDR3 region has the DNA TGTGCCAGCAGTTTATTAGTGGCGGGAGCCTACGAGCAGTACTTC. Its translation is CASSLLVAGAYEQYF.

This clonotype was counted a few times. The V gene is TRBV9, the J gene TRBJ2-5; D is ambiguous. Germline V CDR1 and CDR2: SGDLS, YYNGEE. Trimming removed 3 bases from V and 5 bases from J, with 11 bases in between. The CDR3 loop spans 13 amino acids. CDR3 bases: TGTGCCAGCAGCGCGCTAAGTAGTGAGACCCAGTACTTC. The encoded protein is CASSALSSETQYF.

The rearrangement uses TRBV6-5 and TRBJ2-7, with TRBD2 matching over 10 bases. The V segment lost 4 bases and the J segment 5 bases; nucleotides outside the gene matches: 23. From germline, CDR1 is MNHEY and CDR2 SVGAGI. The CDR3 is 20 amino acids. CDR3 coding DNA: TGTGCCAGCAGTTTCCCCGACCGGGGCCAGATACTAGCGGGATTCGACGAGCAGTACTTC. Translating it yields CASSFPDRGQILAGFDEQYF.

V gene TRBV19 combines with J gene TRBJ1-1, with 7 bases aligning to TRBD1. J lost 1 base, V lost 3 bases, and 2 bases had no gene match. This CDR3 spans 14 amino acids. Per the germline V gene, CDR1 is LNHDA and CDR2 is SQIVND (reference sequence). CDR3 amino acids: CASSIRGSNTEAFF. For the CDR3, the DNA is TGTGCCAGTAGTATCAGGGGGTCGAACACTGAAGCTTTCTTT. The variable domain in full, with the rest retrieved from reference TRBV19 and TRBJ1-1, is DGGITQSPKYLFRKEGQNVTLSCEQNLNHDAMYWYRQDPGQGLRLIYYSQIVNDFQKGDIAEGYSVSREKKESFPLTVTSAQKNPTAFYLCASSIRGSNTEAFFGQGTRLTVV.

The sample holds a few counts of this clonotype. This rearrangement joins TRBV20-1 to TRBJ1-2; no firm D call. This CDR3 is 9 amino acids long. V gave up 4 bases and J gave up 7 bases, with 4 bases separating them. Germline V lookup: CDR1 DFQATT, CDR2 SNEGSKA (reference sequence). This CDR3 reads CSANPGYTF. Written as DNA, the CDR3 is TGCAGTGCTAACCCTGGCTACACCTTC.

This rearrangement joins TRBV6-1 to TRBJ2-7; no firm D call. The length of the CDR3 is 15 residues. Germline loops: CDR1 MNHNS, CDR2 SASEGT. Trimming took 4 bases from V and 2 from J, leaving 15 bases between them. The CDR3 region has the DNA TGTGCCAGCAGTGTTATCGGGCAGCCTACCTACGAGCAGTACTTC. It is translated as CASSVIGQPTYEQYF.

The gene calls are TRBV7-9 and TRBJ2-5; D gene uncertain. CDR1 and CDR2 from the germline V gene are SEHNR and FQNEAQ (reference sequence). The CDR3 extends over 12 amino acids. Trimming shortened V by 1 base and J by 5 bases, and 5 bases separated the two germline ends. In nucleotides, the CDR3 is TGTGCCAGCAGCTTAGACACGGAGACCCAGTACTTC. This translates into CASSLDTETQYF.

This clonotype was counted a few times. The chain joins TRBV9 to TRBJ2-3; D remains unclear. The CDR3 has 15 residues. V lost 4 bases and J 1 base, leaving 13 bases between the germline ends. Germline values: CDR1 SGDLS, CDR2 YYNGEE. The DNA for the CDR3 is TGTGCCAGCAGCCCCGACCCGGCGGGCACAGATACGCAGTATTTT. Residues: CASSPDPAGTDTQYF.

This clonotype was recorded many times. CDR3 bases: TGTGCCAGCAGCCACCACAACCCAGATACGCAGTATTTT. This codes for CASSHHNPDTQYF. The rearrangement joins TRBV27 to TRBJ2-3, with D unresolved. The CDR3 loop spans 13 amino acids. CDR1 is MNHEY and CDR2 is SMNVEV in the germline V gene (reference sequence). Between the trimmed V and J ends, which lost 6 bases and 4 bases, there was a span of 11 bases.

This clonotype appeared a few times. The CDR3 DNA follows: TGTGCCAGCATGGGGGACACCGGGGAGCTGTTTTTT. Protein sequence: CASMGDTGELFF. The chain has TRBV28 and TRBJ2-2; D is tentatively TRBD1 or TRBD2 (5 bases each). CDR1 is MDHEN and CDR2 is SYDVKM in the germline V gene. The CDR3 consists of 12 residues. Trimming took off 7 bases at V and 3 bases at J, with 6 bases between the two ends.

A few counts support this clonotype. The J gene is TRBJ1-2, the V gene TRBV4-2; D unclear. V lost 1 base, J lost 5 bases, and 8 bases lay in between. The CDR3 runs 13 residues. Germline assignment: CDR1 LGHNA and CDR2 YNFKEQ. CDR3 bases: TGTGCCAGCAGCCAAGGGACTTCTTATGGCTACACCTTC. It is translated as CASSQGTSYGYTF.

Many counts were recorded for this clonotype. The chain joins TRBV20-1 to TRBJ2-7, with TRBD2 identical over 8 bases. This CDR3 comprises 14 residues. V lost 6 bases to trimming and J lost 1 base; unmatched junction nucleotides: 8. CDR1 is DFQATT and CDR2 is SNEGSKA in the germline V gene (reference sequence). The CDR3 nucleotides are TGCAGTGCCATAGCGGGACGAGGTTCCTACGAGCAGTACTTC. This gives the protein CSAIAGRGSYEQYF.

The V and J genes are TRBV9 and TRBJ2-5; D gene unclear. The germline V gene encodes CDR1 SGDLS and CDR2 YYNGEE. The CDR3 covers 13 residues. V dropped 0 bases and J dropped 1 base, with 4 bases sitting between them. CDR3 in amino acids: CASSVAIQETQYF. CDR3 sequence (DNA): TGTGCCAGCAGCGTAGCTATCCAAGAGACCCAGTACTTC.

V usage is TRBV14 and J usage is TRBJ2-7; 9 positions agree with TRBD2. Per germline, CDR1 SGHDN and CDR2 FVKESK. The CDR3 is made up of 17 amino acids. With 3 bases clipped from V and 4 bases from J, the junction kept 13 bases outside the gene matches. CDR3 amino acids: CASSQRDSLAGNYEQYF. The DNA for the CDR3 is TGTGCCAGCAGCCAGAGGGACAGTCTAGCGGGGAATTACGAGCAGTACTTC.

In this sample, this clonotype turned up a few times. CDR3 loop: CASRGSGEDIQYF. CDR3 DNA: TGTGCCAGCCGGGGGTCCGGGGAGGACATTCAGTACTTC. The chain recombines TRBV7-9 with TRBJ2-4; D is possibly TRBD2 (6 bases). Trimming took off 8 bases at V and 8 bases at J, with 16 bases between the two ends. CDR3 length equals 13 residues. Per germline, CDR1 SEHNR and CDR2 FQNEAQ (reference sequence).

This clonotype showed up many times. The chain couples TRBV2 to TRBJ2-1; D uncertain. Looked up from germline, CDR1 is SNHLY and CDR2 is FYNNEI. The CDR3 consists of 13 residues. Between the trimmed V and J ends, which lost 1 base and 10 bases, there was a span of 11 bases. The CDR3 spells CASSEGLVQEQFF. CDR3 sequence (DNA): TGTGCCAGCAGTGAAGGATTAGTCCAGGAGCAGTTCTTC.

This chain connects TRBV6-2 or TRBV6-3 to TRBJ1-5, with D unresolved. This CDR3 is 15 amino acids long. V lost 5 bases to trimming and J lost 7 bases, with 18 bases between them. Germline CDR1 and CDR2: MNHEY and SVGEGT. CDR3 nucleotide sequence: TGTGCCAGCAGTACACCGAGAGTTCTTGGGCAGCCCCAGCATTTT. It codes for CASSTPRVLGQPQHF.

A note on this clonotype: A read error is likely here: a far larger clone is one base away. V gene TRBV11-2 combines with J gene TRBJ2-1; 10 bases map to TRBD2. This CDR3 has 14 amino acids. Germline V gene data show CDR1 as SGHAT and CDR2 as FQNNGV. The junction had 8 bases not matched to a gene; V was cut back by 5 bases and J by 10 bases. Here the CDR3 reads CASSVIAGGYEQFF. The CDR3 DNA follows: TGTGCCAGCAGCGTAATAGCGGGAGGCTACGAGCAGTTCTTC.

This clonotype was seen a handful of times. This may be a read error, as it is one base from a much larger clone. The chain recombines TRBV7-9 with TRBJ2-1, with 10 bases lining up with TRBD2. CDR1 and CDR2 (germline): SEHNR, FQNEAQ (reference sequence). The CDR3 is made up of 17 amino acids. The CDR3 sequence: CASSLLRSGRTYNEQLF. As DNA, the CDR3 is TGTGCCAGCAGCTTACTACGTAGCGGGAGGACTTACAATGAGCAGCTCTTC.

This clonotype was recorded a few times. The CDR3 is CASTPTSSRKTQYF. The CDR3 nucleotides are TGTGCCAGTACCCCAACTTCGAGTCGGAAGACCCAGTACTTC. The chain recombines TRBV19 with TRBJ2-5; D gene ambiguous. This CDR3 region has 14 residues. V was trimmed by 7 bases and J by 6 bases, leaving 18 bases between them. Germline-derived CDR1 and CDR2 are LNHDA and SQIVND (reference sequence).

In its sample, this clonotype was seen many times. The rearrangement joins TRBV3-1 to TRBJ2-7; TRBD2 might be the D (5 bases). This CDR3 has 14 amino acids. Between the trimmed V and J ends, which lost 5 bases and 3 bases, there was a span of 14 bases. Germline V gene lookup returns CDR1 LGHDT and CDR2 YNNKEL (reference sequence). CDR3 sequence (DNA): TGTGCCAGCAGCTACTTGGAGGTGGGCTACGAGCAGTACTTC. This sequence encodes CASSYLEVGYEQYF.

This clonotype was recorded many times. The CDR3: CASSTPPGTSGRADTQYF. Written as DNA, the CDR3 is TGTGCCAGCAGTACCCCCCCAGGGACTAGCGGGAGAGCAGATACGCAGTATTTT. The chain joins TRBV2 to TRBJ2-3, with TRBD2 matching over 14 bases. Germline CDR1 reads SNHLY; CDR2 reads FYNNEI. The V and J ends lost 5 bases and 4 bases, in that order; junction bases with no gene match: 11. This CDR3 is 18 amino acids long.